This TCR beta chain was obtained from a study of human thymus T cells. The table lists this clone with a count of one. What it recognizes is unknown. Resections were taken during corrective heart surgery, and the thymus tissue came from these. The sample donors, healthy Finnish infants, were having corrective surgery for congenital heart defects. Study-wide points: What appeared biased in thymic and blood repertoires was the usage of V and J genes.

Sequencing used immunoSEQ multiplex PCR; TCRdb keeps in-frame clones, though not all of them. The sample lists 100,000 to 150,000 clones, more than 90% seen once, with around 0.025% in the top ten. V dropped 3 bases and J dropped 8 bases, with 16 bases sitting between them. The CDR3 is made up of 14 amino acids. Germline values: CDR1 KGHSH, CDR2 LQKENI. This rearrangement joins TRBV18 to TRBJ1-1; a weak D match, TRBD1 (6 bases). Sequences were obtained from thymus tissue. The TCR comes from a boy in the first two years of life with a congenital heart defect but otherwise immunologically healthy. The CDR3 DNA is TGTGCCAGCTCACCTCGCCTGGGGGGCTGGGAAGCTTTCTTT. Translation: CASSPRLGGWEAFF.